Sequencing of this T cell receptor beta chain was carried out in a study of T cell responses to AZD1222 COVID-19 vaccine. General study results and limits: Repertoires were obtained only post-peak T cell response.

Germline V lookup: CDR1 SGHNT, CDR2 YENEEA. There are 13 residues in the CDR3. Trimming pared 4 bases from V and 13 bases from J, leaving 14 bases between. Note on this clone: The antigen is unknown.

Assay: immunoSEQ multiplex PCR; the TCRdb copy retains only in-frame clones and omits some. The sample includes about 140,000 clones, 70% to 90% of them seen just once. The chain links TRBV11-3 to TRBJ1-6; D unclear. Sequences were derived from peripheral blood, sampled 28 days after the second AZD1222 dose. The sequence came from an adult who received the AZD1222 COVID-19 vaccine. The CDR3 DNA sequence: TGTGCCAGCAGCTCCCCCGAAGGATCGCCCCTCCACTTT. It translates to CASSSPEGSPLHF.